Reported below is one T cell receptor beta chain. The TCR beta CDR3 regions underwent amplification using RNA transcripts as the source. The HTBI set primed first-round TCR CDR3 RT-PCR. TCRdb recomputed calls from the multiplex PCR reads with MiXCR, one row per CDR3 protein. The sample has about 640,000 distinct CDR3 sequences, about a fifth seen once. The data originate from a study of T cells in Graves' hyperthyroidism and ophthalmopathy. V lost 2 bases, J lost 0 bases, and 8 bases lay in between. Germline CDR1 is DFQATT and CDR2 is SNEGSKA (reference sequence). The CDR3 runs 14 residues. Material: blood. The chain is built from TRBV20-1 and TRBJ2-1; no reliable D call. This receptor was identified in a man aged 25 to 40 with Graves' ophthalmopathy. CDR3 nucleotide sequence: TGCAGTGCTAGAAACCAGACCTCCTACAATGAGCAGTTCTTC. Protein: CSARNQTSYNEQFF.